These 14 T cell receptor beta chains originate from one sample sequenced in a study of blood T cell repertoires in COVID-19. The method was immunoSEQ multiplex PCR; TCRdb's version includes in-frame clones alone and lacks a portion of them. The sample shows some 87,000 clones, more than 65% of them seen only once. The sequenced sample consisted of peripheral blood. These receptors were collected from an elderly man with active or convalescent COVID-19.

The V gene is TRBV4-3, the J gene TRBJ2-5, with D perhaps TRBD2 (5 bases). This CDR3 is built from 14 residues. Trimming removed 2 bases from V and 9 bases from J, with 16 bases in between. Germline V gene data show CDR1 as LGHNA and CDR2 as YSLEER. The CDR3 region is CASSQRAGGYAQYF. In DNA form, the CDR3 reads TGCGCCAGCAGCCAAAGGGCCGGCGGGTACGCCCAGTACTTC.

This chain uses TRBV6-5 with TRBJ2-6, with D possibly being TRBD1 (6 bases). Germline V gives CDR1 MNHEY, CDR2 SVGAGI. This CDR3 is 15 amino acids long. The V and J ends lost 5 bases and 1 base respectively, with 9 bases between them. The CDR3 nucleotides read TGTGCCAGCAGTCATACAGGGTCTGGGGCCAACGTCCTGACTTTC. Amino acid sequence: CASSHTGSGANVLTF.

The chain couples TRBV7-6 to TRBJ2-7, with D tentatively TRBD1 (5 bases). The V gene lost 5 bases and the J gene lost 3 bases, with 17 bases spanning the gap. The CDR3 spans 15 residues. In germline, CDR1 is SGHVS, CDR2 FNYEAQ. The CDR3 nucleotides read TGTGCCAGCAGCCCCGTCAGGGCAAAGTACTACGAGCAGTACTTC. It is translated as CASSPVRAKYYEQYF.

The CDR3 reads CASSEMMREQYF. The CDR3 coding sequence is TGTGCCAGCAGTGAAATGATGAGGGAGCAGTACTTC. The chain has TRBV6-1 and TRBJ2-7; no clear D. The CDR3 loop spans 12 amino acids. Trimming removed 2 bases from V and 7 bases from J, with 9 bases in between. Germline CDR1 is MNHNS and CDR2 is SASEGT.

CDR3 nucleotide sequence: TGCGCCAGCAGCCACTTCCGGGACAGTAATTCACCCCTCCACTTT. Its translation: CASSHFRDSNSPLHF. This rearrangement joins TRBV4-1 to TRBJ1-6; 7 bases align to TRBD1. The CDR3 covers 15 residues. The V and J ends lost 3 bases and 6 bases, in that order; junction bases with no gene match: 5. Germline CDR1 is MGHRA and CDR2 is YSYEKL.

The rearrangement joins TRBV7-9 to TRBJ1-1; 11 bases line up with TRBD1. Losses at the gene ends were 3 bases for V and 3 bases for J; bases not matched to a gene: 3. CDR1 and CDR2 from the germline V gene are SEHNR and FQNEAQ (reference sequence). The CDR3 runs 15 residues. This chain's CDR3 is CASSLGDRGDTEAFF. The CDR3 DNA reads TGTGCCAGCAGCTTGGGGGACAGGGGGGACACTGAAGCTTTCTTT.

This clone showed up just a few times. The chain uses TRBV12-2 and TRBJ2-5; the table's D gene call, TRBD1, was not cross checked with the DNA. TRBV12-2 is flagged as a pseudogene. The length of the CDR3 is 15 residues. CDR3 sequence (DNA): TGTGCAAGTCGCTTTGGGACAGAGTACCAAGAGACCCAGTACTTC. It encodes CASRFGTEYQETQYF.

The chain uses TRBV5-1 and TRBJ1-3, with 10 bases fitting TRBD1. CDR3 size: 16 residues. V lost 3 bases and J lost 7; bases outside the gene matches: 10. Per germline, CDR1 SGHRS and CDR2 YFSETQ. This CDR3 reads CASSSPGQGSRNTIYF. The DNA of the CDR3 is TGCGCCAGCAGCTCTCCGGGACAGGGGTCGAGGAACACCATATATTTT.

This clone showed up just a few times. The V and J genes are TRBV5-5 and TRBJ2-7; maybe TRBD1 (5 bases). The length of the CDR3 is 15 residues. Germline V gives CDR1 SGHKS, CDR2 YYEKEE (reference sequence). Trimming stripped 0 bases from V and 4 bases from J, with 14 bases between. Here the CDR3 reads CASSLGPGYAYEQYF. Here the CDR3 DNA reads TGTGCCAGCAGCTTGGGCCCAGGGTATGCGTACGAGCAGTACTTC.

The J gene is TRBJ2-1, the V gene TRBV9; unclear D gene. The germline V gene encodes CDR1 SGDLS and CDR2 YYNGEE. V dropped 3 bases and J dropped 0 bases, with 10 bases sitting between them. The CDR3 is 15 residues long. The CDR3: CASSGVAASYNEQFF. The CDR3 nucleotides read TGTGCCAGCAGCGGGGTAGCAGCCTCCTACAATGAGCAGTTCTTC.

On this clone: Other DNA sequences of this sample code for an identical CDR3. The chain recombines TRBV3-1 (or the pseudogene TRBV3-2) with TRBJ2-7; 11 nucleotides line up with TRBD1. V gave up 3 bases and J gave up 4 bases; unmatched junction bases: 2. CDR1 and CDR2 from the germline V gene are LGHDT and YNNKEL (reference sequence). CDR3 length equals 14 residues. The CDR3 protein is CASSQGTGGYEQYF. CDR3 DNA sequence: TGTGCCAGCAGCCAGGGGACAGGGGGATACGAGCAGTACTTC.

The chain's CDR3 is CASSSVALATDTQYF. For the CDR3, the DNA is TGCGCCAGCAGCTCCGTCGCACTAGCGACAGATACGCAGTATTTT. V gene TRBV5-1 combines with J gene TRBJ2-3; 7 positions agree with TRBD2. In germline, CDR1 is SGHRS, CDR2 YFSETQ. This CDR3 comprises 15 residues. Trimming at V came to 3 bases and at J to 3 bases, leaving 7 bases not matched to a gene.

The V and J genes are TRBV6-4 and TRBJ2-2; the match to TRBD1 covers 8 bases. J lost 4 bases, V lost 6 bases, and 4 bases had no gene match. The CDR3 is 14 residues long. In germline, CDR1 is MRHNA, CDR2 SNTAGT. The CDR3 sequence: CASSPGGPTGELFF. In nucleotides, the CDR3 is TGTGCCAGCAGCCCAGGGGGCCCCACCGGGGAGCTGTTTTTT.

This clone was recorded only once. The chain recombines TRBV6-5 with TRBJ2-1, with 11 nucleotides matching TRBD2. The junction had 3 bases not matched to a gene; V was cut back by 4 bases and J by 10 bases. The length of the CDR3 is 13 residues. Germline V gene data show CDR1 as MNHEY and CDR2 as SVGAGI. CDR3 sequence (DNA): TGTGCCAGCAGTTGGGGGACTAGCGGCGAGCAGTTCTTC. Amino acid sequence: CASSWGTSGEQFF.